The entry below gives a single TCR beta chain sequence along with its context. Its antigen is currently unknown. These data originate in a study of T cell responses to AZD1222 COVID-19 vaccine. Findings and limits, study-wide: White British people made up most donors, females outnumbered males, and clonal diversity was possibly underestimated.

Sequencing was performed with immunoSEQ multiplex PCR; in TCRdb, only in-frame clones are kept and a portion is missing. The top ten hold 4.5% to 5.5% of the sample, which has about 140,000 clones, 93% seen once. The material was peripheral blood, obtained on day 0 of AZD1222 vaccination. This TCR derives from an adult in good health.

CDR3 nucleotides: TGTGCCAGCAGCCGAGGACTAGCGGGGTACAATGAGCAGTTCTTC. It yields the protein CASSRGLAGYNEQFF. The chain is built from TRBV11-2 and TRBJ2-1; 12 bases map to TRBD2. Per germline, CDR1 SGHAT and CDR2 FQNNGV. V was clipped by 5 bases and J by 4 bases; unmatched bases: 3. This CDR3 contains 15 residues. Full variable domain (rest looked up from reference TRBV11-2 and TRBJ2-1): EAGVAQSPRYKIIEKRQSVAFWCNPISGHATLYWYQQILGQGPKLLIQFQNNGVVDDSQLPKDRFSAERLKGVDSTLKIQPAKLEDSAVYLCASSRGLAGYNEQFFGPGTRLTVL.